A selection of T cell receptor beta chains follows, all from one sample in a study of regulatory T cells in long-lasting Graves disease. TCRdb re-analysed the multiplex PCR reads in MiXCR, keeping a single row per CDR3 protein. The sample carries approximately 440,000 distinct CDR3 sequences, about 16% recorded once. These same records also appear under a second study, on T cells in Graves' hyperthyroidism and ophthalmopathy.

Sequencing was performed on peripheral blood mononuclear cells (PBMCs), taken at new diagnosis, from a patient treated with antithyroid drugs. The receptors stem from a man in his forties with Graves disease. Each CDR3 is given with its conserved first and last residue. A D gene is named only where the DNA matches it firmly. Clone size is not always given. Where it is, it says once, few, many or a class for expanded clones.

d_call clone_size j_call v_call cdr3_aa cdr3_nt
TRBD1 many TRBJ2-7 TRBV13 CASSLTGTYEQYF TGTGCCAGCAGCTTGACAGGGACCTACGAGCAGTACTTC
NA many TRBJ1-2 TRBV2 CASRPDSELYGYTF TGTGCCAGCAGACCGGACAGCGAGCTGTATGGCTACACCTTC
TRBD1 many TRBJ2-7 TRBV20-1 CNPGGEQYF TGCAATCCAGGGGGCGAGCAGTACTTC
NA many TRBJ2-3 TRBV9 CASSVEAEDTQYF TGTGCCAGCAGCGTAGAGGCTGAAGATACGCAGTATTTT
NA many TRBJ2-7 TRBV7-9 CASIPPGLGSYEQYF TGTGCCAGCATCCCCCCGGGGTTGGGGTCCTACGAGCAGTACTTC
NA few TRBJ1-5 TRBV6-1 CASSALGNQPQHF TGTGCCAGCAGTGCGCTGGGGAATCAGCCCCAGCATTTT
NA few TRBJ1-4 TRBV5-4 CASSQEGGHEKLFF TGTGCCAGCAGTCAAGAGGGGGGTCACGAAAAACTGTTTTTT
NA few TRBJ2-1 TRBV6-1 CASRGDSSSYNEQFF TGTGCCAGCAGAGGGGACTCGAGCTCCTACAATGAGCAGTTCTTC
TRBD1 many TRBJ2-7 TRBV11-3 CASSLDGGQGREQYF TGTGCCAGCAGCTTAGATGGTGGACAGGGACGCGAGCAGTACTTC
TRBD2 NA TRBJ2-1 TRBV19 CASSALALAGGSRTYNEQFF TGTGCCAGTAGTGCGCTTGCACTAGCGGGAGGGAGCCGAACCTACAATGAGCAGTTCTTC
TRBD1 few TRBJ2-5 TRBV2 CASSELTGGASETQYF TGTGCCAGCAGTGAATTGACAGGGGGCGCTTCGGAGACCCAGTACTTC
NA NA TRBJ2-6 TRBV7-6 CASSLVVTAGSGANVLTF TGTGCCAGCAGCTTAGTTGTGACGGCGGGCTCTGGGGCCAACGTCCTGACTTTC
NA many TRBJ2-3 TRBV28 CASLGSGDTQYF TGTGCCAGCTTGGGGAGTGGGGATACGCAGTATTTT
TRBD2 many TRBJ2-7 TRBV5-1 CASSSNTAGGMEQYF TGCGCCAGCAGCTCCAACACGGCGGGGGGGATGGAGCAGTACTTC
TRBD2 many TRBJ2-5 TRBV6-2/TRBV6-3 CASSYQHRGRFQETQYF TGTGCCAGCAGTTACCAGCACCGCGGGAGATTCCAAGAGACCCAGTACTTC
NA many TRBJ2-5 TRBV6-2/TRBV6-3 CASRSGWGETQYF TGTGCCAGCAGATCGGGTTGGGGAGAGACCCAGTACTTC
NA many TRBJ2-4 TRBV11-3 CASSLGPQNIQYF TGTGCCAGCAGCTTAGGCCCACAAAACATTCAGTACTTC
NA many TRBJ2-1 TRBV30 CAWNPRRDEQFF TGTGCCTGGAACCCACGAAGGGATGAGCAGTTCTTC
NA NA TRBJ2-1 TRBV11-2 CASSPLHEQFF TGTGCCAGCAGCCCCCTCCATGAGCAGTTCTTC
TRBD1 many TRBJ2-3 TRBV11-2 CASSPDRATQYF TGTGCCAGCAGCCCAGACAGGGCTACGCAGTATTTT
NA many TRBJ1-5 TRBV3-1 CASSPSGPQPQHF TGTGCCAGCAGCCCCTCGGGGCCCCAGCCCCAGCATTTT
NA many TRBJ2-7 TRBV18 CASSPLEGASEQYF TGTGCCAGCTCACCTCTCGAAGGGGCGTCCGAGCAGTACTTC
NA few TRBJ1-5 TRBV15 CATSRGFQPQHF TGTGCCACCAGCAGAGGTTTTCAGCCCCAGCATTTT
NA few TRBJ2-1 TRBV19 CATGQLWDEQFF TGTGCCACCGGACAACTTTGGGATGAGCAGTTCTTC
TRBD2 NA TRBJ2-1 TRBV6-1 CASSLGLAEAHEQFF TGTGCCAGCAGTCTGGGACTAGCGGAGGCCCATGAGCAGTTCTTC
NA NA TRBJ1-5 TRBV12-5 CASGLDRVGQPQHF TGTGCTAGTGGTTTGGACAGGGTAGGGCAGCCCCAGCATTTT
NA NA TRBJ2-3 TRBV18 CASSPERRAGDTQYF TGTGCCAGCTCACCAGAGAGGAGGGCCGGAGATACGCAGTATTTT
NA many TRBJ1-1 TRBV28 CASRFRGMNTEAFF TGTGCCAGCAGGTTCAGGGGTATGAACACTGAAGCTTTCTTT
NA many TRBJ1-6 TRBV5-1 CASSTLRNDSPLHF TGCGCCAGCAGCACTCTGAGGAATGATTCACCCCTCCACTTT
NA few TRBJ2-5 TRBV5-1 CASSASIPFEETQYF TGCGCCAGCAGCGCATCAATACCGTTCGAAGAAACCCAGTACTTC
NA many TRBJ2-7 TRBV12-3/TRBV12-4 CASSLTRTNEQYF TGTGCCAGCAGTTTAACAAGGACAAACGAGCAGTACTTC
NA many TRBJ2-1 TRBV30 CAWSWPPAGSYNEQFF TGTGCCTGGAGTTGGCCGCCGGCGGGATCCTACAATGAGCAGTTCTTC
TRBD2 many TRBJ2-2 TRBV6-1 CASSDGLATGELFF TGTGCCAGCAGTGACGGACTAGCCACCGGGGAGCTGTTTTTT
NA many TRBJ2-1 TRBV15 CATSRDSGASSYNEQFF TGTGCCACCAGCAGAGATAGTGGGGCTAGCTCCTACAATGAGCAGTTCTTC
NA NA TRBJ2-3 TRBV20-1 CSAGGSEGLSTDTQYF TGCAGTGCGGGGGGTAGCGAGGGCCTTAGCACAGATACGCAGTATTTT
TRBD1 few TRBJ1-5 TRBV10-2 CASSGTGGSNQPQHF TGCGCCAGCAGTGGAACAGGGGGAAGCAATCAGCCCCAGCATTTT
TRBD2 NA TRBJ2-1 TRBV19 CASRGTSGSSYNEQFF TGTGCCAGTAGAGGGACTAGCGGGAGTTCCTACAATGAGCAGTTCTTC
TRBD2 NA TRBJ2-5 TRBV12-3/TRBV12-4 CASRPSGRPRETQYF TGTGCCAGCAGGCCTAGCGGGAGGCCCAGGGAGACCCAGTACTTC
TRBD2 many TRBJ2-3 TRBV7-9 CASSLRLAAPSTDTQYF TGTGCCAGCAGCCTCAGACTAGCAGCACCTAGCACAGATACGCAGTATTTT
NA many TRBJ2-5 TRBV20-1 CSAQYPLGGETQYF TGCAGTGCTCAGTACCCCCTCGGGGGAGAGACCCAGTACTTC